This passage covers 18 T cell receptor beta chains from one sample sequenced in a study of human T cells and chemical hapten exposure. Each CDR3 protein gets one entry after TCRdb re-called the RACE reads with MiXCR. Here the sample spans 350,000 to 400,000 distinct CDR3 sequences, approximately 5.1% being singletons. This sample's time point: pre-sensitization, week 0. The treatment was: therapeutic diphenylcyclopropenone sensitization with weekly scalp DPC. The input for sequencing was whole blood, taken in connection with sensitization to the hapten diphenylcyclopropenone (DPC). The receptor set was obtained from a woman aged 50 to 60 with alopecia areata. Some clones in this sample may be carry-over from other donors' samples.

This clonotype has a handful of counts. V gene TRBV20-1 combines with J gene TRBJ2-2, with a possible D match to TRBD1 (5 bases). The V end was cut by 5 bases, the J end by 1 base, with 8 bases between. CDR1 DFQATT and CDR2 SNEGSKA come from the germline V gene (reference sequence). CDR3 length: 13 amino acids. For the CDR3, the DNA is TGCAGTGCTTCTGGACAGAACACCGGGGAGCTGTTTTTT. This encodes CSASGQNTGELFF.

In this sample, this clonotype turned up many times. The chain combines TRBV20-1 with TRBJ2-1, with 11 bases that match TRBD2. The CDR3 is 18 amino acids. V dropped 3 bases and J dropped 5; count of bases not matched to a gene: 15. Germline V gene lookup returns CDR1 DFQATT and CDR2 SNEGSKA (reference sequence). CDR3 bases: TGCAGTGCTAGGTATAGCGGGGGGGCTCTAGTCCCTGACAATGAGCAGTTCTTC. Amino acid sequence: CSARYSGGALVPDNEQFF.

Many counts were recorded for this clonotype. The V gene is TRBV12-5, the J gene TRBJ2-3; D gene ambiguous. Germline assignment: CDR1 LGHNT and CDR2 FRNRAP. This CDR3 has 15 amino acids. V was shortened by 1 base and J by 1 base, with 9 bases between the two germline ends. CDR3 loop: CASGLGGPGTDTQYF. The DNA of the CDR3 is TGTGCTAGTGGTTTGGGCGGTCCTGGCACAGATACGCAGTATTTT.

This clonotype was counted between two and nine times. The chain couples TRBV6-5 to TRBJ1-2; the D gene is possibly TRBD1 (5 bases). V gave up 8 bases and J gave up 2 bases, with 21 bases separating them. The CDR3 spans 16 residues. CDR1 and CDR2 from the germline V gene are MNHEY and SVGAGI. CDR3 loop: CASQRTWGRANYGYTF. CDR3 bases: TGTGCCAGCCAACGGACATGGGGCAGGGCGAACTATGGCTACACCTTC.

This clonotype was counted only a few times. V gene TRBV9 combines with J gene TRBJ2-3; D is unresolved. V lost 1 base, J lost 2 bases, and 11 bases lay in between. Germline V gene lookup returns CDR1 SGDLS and CDR2 YYNGEE. This CDR3 spans 15 amino acids. For the CDR3, the DNA is TGTGCCAGCAGCGTATGGTGGGCCCTCACAGATACGCAGTATTTT. Amino acids: CASSVWWALTDTQYF.

There are many counts of this clonotype. The genes are TRBV28 and TRBJ2-7; D is unresolved. V lost 1 base to trimming and J lost 0 bases, with 13 bases between them. CDR1 and CDR2 from the germline V gene are MDHEN and SYDVKM. The CDR3 has 16 amino acids. CDR3 sequence (DNA): TGTGCCAGCAGTTTATTGGTCCAACAGAGCTCCTACGAGCAGTACTTC. As protein: CASSLLVQQSSYEQYF.

In its sample, this clonotype was seen many times. This chain links TRBV4-2 with TRBJ1-2, with D unclear. The CDR3 consists of 16 residues. Germline values: CDR1 LGHNA, CDR2 YNFKEQ. V lost 3 bases to trimming and J lost 4 bases, with 18 bases between them. The CDR3 here is CASSQAAREAAYGYTF. The CDR3 DNA follows: TGTGCCAGCAGCCAGGCCGCCCGGGAAGCGGCCTATGGCTACACCTTC.

This rearrangement joins TRBV20-1 to TRBJ1-2; 9 bases are shared with TRBD1. Germline assignment: CDR1 DFQATT and CDR2 SNEGSKA (reference sequence). The CDR3 loop spans 16 amino acids. Trimming at V came to 2 bases and at J to 0 bases, leaving 7 bases not matched to a gene. CDR3 sequence: CSARPSGTGPNYGYTF. The CDR3 DNA sequence: TGCAGTGCTAGACCATCCGGGACAGGGCCTAACTATGGCTACACCTTC.

This clonotype was seen many times. The chain couples TRBV6-2 or TRBV6-3 to TRBJ2-3; 7 nucleotides agree with TRBD2. J gave up 5 bases and V 5 bases, and 22 bases lay outside the gene matches. CDR3 length: 19 amino acids. Germline values: CDR1 MNHEY, CDR2 SVGEGT. The CDR3: CASSHPTSSFSFFEDTQYF. The CDR3 DNA follows: TGTGCCAGCAGTCATCCGACTAGCTCCTTCTCCTTTTTCGAAGATACGCAGTATTTT.

This clonotype appeared many times. The chain couples TRBV24-1 to TRBJ1-5; D is ambiguous. Trimming removed 4 bases from V and 2 bases from J, with 11 bases in between. The germline gives CDR1 KGHDR, CDR2 SFDVKD. The CDR3 length is 15 residues. The CDR3 loop reads CATSDSATGNQPQHF. The CDR3 DNA sequence: TGTGCCACCAGTGACTCCGCCACGGGCAATCAGCCCCAGCATTTT.

The chain carries TRBV29-1 and TRBJ2-7; D perhaps matches TRBD2 (6 bases). Between the trimmed V and J ends, which lost 1 base and 4 bases, there was a span of 11 bases. The CDR3 length is 13 residues. Germline CDR1 and CDR2: SQVTM and ANQGSEA. The CDR3: CSVEGGVKYEQYF. In DNA, the CDR3 is TGCAGCGTTGAAGGGGGGGTTAAGTACGAGCAGTACTTC.

This chain uses TRBV19 with TRBJ1-5; TRBD1 agrees at 8 bases. The length of the CDR3 is 15 residues. V shed 8 bases, J shed 1 base, and the junction held 7 bases outside the gene matches. Germline CDR1 reads LNHDA; CDR2 reads SQIVND (reference sequence). CDR3 protein: CASQTTGGSNQPQHF. CDR3 coding DNA: TGTGCCAGTCAGACTACAGGGGGGAGCAATCAGCCCCAGCATTTT.

The chain joins TRBV29-1 to TRBJ2-7; 7 bases map to TRBD1. V shed 7 bases, J shed 7 bases, and the junction held 10 bases outside the gene matches. The CDR3 contains 12 residues. Per the germline V gene, CDR1 is SQVTM and CDR2 is ANQGSEA. This CDR3 is CSAPTGSGEQYF. In DNA form, the CDR3 reads TGCAGCGCTCCGACAGGGAGCGGAGAGCAGTACTTC.

A few counts support this clonotype. This chain connects TRBV28 to TRBJ1-3; no firm D call. Germline CDR1 is MDHEN and CDR2 is SYDVKM. The ends were cut back, 6 bases at V and 2 bases at J, with 23 bases in the middle. The CDR3 consists of 18 residues. The CDR3 nucleotides read TGTGCCAGCAGCAATGCTAGGACGCTTAAGGAAACTGGAAACACCATATATTTT. It codes for CASSNARTLKETGNTIYF.

A word on this clonotype: The CDR3 ends on some other residue instead of the conserved phenylalanine or tryptophan, so this is likely a read error. The rearrangement uses TRBV11-2 and TRBJ2-1; D not resolved. CDR3 length equals 13 residues. V lost 4 bases and J 2 bases, leaving 6 bases between the germline ends. Germline-derived CDR1 and CDR2 are SGHAT and FQNNGV. The CDR3 protein is CASSSRPYNEQFL. The CDR3 coding sequence is TGTGCCAGCAGCTCCCGGCCCTACAATGAGCAGTTCTTA.

This clonotype was seen at least ten times. The chain combines TRBV12-3 or TRBV12-4 with TRBJ2-1, with D perhaps TRBD1 (6 bases). V was pared by 5 bases and J by 2 bases, with 10 bases between. The CDR3 covers 14 residues. The CDR3, as DNA: TGTGCCAGCAGTAAACAGGGCCCCTACAATGAGCAGTTCTTC. It translates to CASSKQGPYNEQFF.

This clonotype was picked up a small number of times. This rearrangement joins TRBV30 to TRBJ1-5; 9 nucleotides match TRBD1. There are 15 residues in the CDR3. Trimming cost V 3 bases and J 6 bases; bases outside gene matches: 9. Looked up from germline, CDR1 is GTSNPN and CDR2 is SVGIG (reference sequence). CDR3 bases: TGTGCCTGGAGCTCCACCGGGACAGGGACTCAGCCCCAGCATTTT. It encodes CAWSSTGTGTQPQHF.

This clonotype was recorded at least ten times. The rearrangement uses TRBV29-1 and TRBJ1-1; D remains ambiguous. The germline gives CDR1 SQVTM, CDR2 ANQGSEA. V was shortened by 5 bases and J by 0 bases, with 13 bases between the two germline ends. This CDR3 has 14 amino acids. CDR3 sequence: CSVCLQVLNTEAFF. CDR3 sequence (DNA): TGCAGCGTTTGTCTTCAGGTACTGAACACTGAAGCTTTCTTT.